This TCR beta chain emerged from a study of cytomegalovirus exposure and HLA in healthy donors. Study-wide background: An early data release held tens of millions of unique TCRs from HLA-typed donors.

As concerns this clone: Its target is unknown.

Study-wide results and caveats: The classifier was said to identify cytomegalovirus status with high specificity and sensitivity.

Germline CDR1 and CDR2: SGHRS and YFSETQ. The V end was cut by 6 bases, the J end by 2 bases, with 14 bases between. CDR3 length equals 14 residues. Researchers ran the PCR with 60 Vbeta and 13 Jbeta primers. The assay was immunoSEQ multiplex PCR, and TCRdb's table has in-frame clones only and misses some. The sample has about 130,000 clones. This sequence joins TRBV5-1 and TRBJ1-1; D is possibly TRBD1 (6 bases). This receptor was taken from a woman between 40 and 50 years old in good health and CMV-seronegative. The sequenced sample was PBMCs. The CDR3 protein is CASNTGTSNTEAFF. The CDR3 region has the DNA TGCGCCAGCAACACCGGGACATCTAACACTGAAGCTTTCTTT.